This TCR beta chain came from a study of regulatory T cells in long-lasting Graves disease. In regard to this clonotype: Its antigen is not identified.

General study findings and limits: Repertoires from persistent disease leaned toward TRBV28, TRBJ1-2 and TRBJ2-5.

The authors built TCR beta libraries using iRepertoire HTBI primers and Arm-PCR of CDR3 regions. TCRdb passed the multiplex PCR reads through MiXCR, listing each CDR3 protein once. Found here are a few hundred thousand distinct CDR3 sequences, 18% of them singletons; the top ten hold around 13%. Time point: newly diagnosed GD, antithyroid drugs for less than 3 months. Scientists built the TCR library using RNA that was extracted from PBMCs. The CDR3 is made up of 15 amino acids. The ends were cut back, 1 base at V and 6 bases at J, with 12 bases in the middle. The V gene's germline CDR1 is SGHVS and CDR2 FNYEAQ. These data also featured in a second study, about T cells in Graves' hyperthyroidism and ophthalmopathy. That study reports: HTBI primers were the set used in a first-round RT-PCR of the TCR CDR3.

The source of this sequence is a woman aged 25 to 39 with Graves disease. The sample here was peripheral blood mononuclear cells (PBMCs), taken at new diagnosis, from a patient treated with antithyroid drugs. This rearrangement joins TRBV7-6 to TRBJ2-2; tentatively, D is TRBD2 (5 bases). CDR3 DNA: TGTGCCAGCAGCTTAGTCACCCTAGCCGCCGGGGAGCTGTTTTTT. Its protein product is CASSLVTLAAGELFF.